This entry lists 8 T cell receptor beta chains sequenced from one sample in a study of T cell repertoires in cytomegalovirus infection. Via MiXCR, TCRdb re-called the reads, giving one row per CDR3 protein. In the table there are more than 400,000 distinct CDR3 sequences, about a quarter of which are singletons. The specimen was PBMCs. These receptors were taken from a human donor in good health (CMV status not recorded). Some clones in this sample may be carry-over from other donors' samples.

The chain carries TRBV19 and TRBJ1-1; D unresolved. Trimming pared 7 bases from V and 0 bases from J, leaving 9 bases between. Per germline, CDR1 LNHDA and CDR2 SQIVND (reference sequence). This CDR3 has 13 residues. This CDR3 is CASKENVNTEAFF. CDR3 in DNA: TGTGCCAGTAAGGAGAACGTGAACACTGAAGCTTTCTTT.

CDR3 nucleotide sequence: TGTGCCAGCAGTTATCCCCTTCTAGCGGGAGCCCTGAGAACCGGGGAGCTGTTTTTT. It yields the protein CASSYPLLAGALRTGELFF. The V gene is TRBV6-2 or TRBV6-3, the J gene TRBJ2-2; 10 bases map to TRBD2. The CDR3 spans 19 residues. Germline trimming cut 3 bases from V and 5 bases from J; bases unmatched to any gene: 15. Germline V gene data show CDR1 as MNHEY and CDR2 as SVGEGT.

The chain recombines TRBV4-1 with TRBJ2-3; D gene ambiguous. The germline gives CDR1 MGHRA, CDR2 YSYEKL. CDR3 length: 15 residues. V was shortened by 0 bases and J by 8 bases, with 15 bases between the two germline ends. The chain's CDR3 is CASSQEPLTEATQYF. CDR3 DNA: TGCGCCAGCAGCCAAGAACCCCTCACAGAGGCTACGCAGTATTTT.

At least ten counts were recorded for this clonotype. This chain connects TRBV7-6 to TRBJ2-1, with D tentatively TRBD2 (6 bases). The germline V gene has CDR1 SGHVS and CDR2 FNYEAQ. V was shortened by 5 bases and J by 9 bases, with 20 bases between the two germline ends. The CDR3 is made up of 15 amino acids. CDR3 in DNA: TGTGCCAGCAGCCAAAGCGGATTACGGAGGGGTGAGCAGTTCTTC. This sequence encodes CASSQSGLRRGEQFF.

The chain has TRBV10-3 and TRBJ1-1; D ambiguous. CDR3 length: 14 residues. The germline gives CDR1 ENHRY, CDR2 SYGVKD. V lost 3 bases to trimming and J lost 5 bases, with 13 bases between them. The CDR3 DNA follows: TGTGCCATCAGTGAATTGGGTGGGAGAACTGAAGCTTTCTTT. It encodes CAISELGGRTEAFF.

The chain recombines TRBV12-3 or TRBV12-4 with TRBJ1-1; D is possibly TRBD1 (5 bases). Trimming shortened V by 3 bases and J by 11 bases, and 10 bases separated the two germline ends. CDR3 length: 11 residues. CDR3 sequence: CASSFGAAAFF. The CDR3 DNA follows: TGTGCCAGCAGTTTTGGGGCAGCCGCTTTCTTT.

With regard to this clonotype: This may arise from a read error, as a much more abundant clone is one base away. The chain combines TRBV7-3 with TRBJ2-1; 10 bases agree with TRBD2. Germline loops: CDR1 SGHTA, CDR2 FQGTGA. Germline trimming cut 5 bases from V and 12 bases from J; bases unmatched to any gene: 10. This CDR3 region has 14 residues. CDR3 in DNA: TGTGCCAGCAGCGTTACTAGCGGGATCGTTGTGCAGTTCTTC. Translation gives CASSVTSGIVVQFF.

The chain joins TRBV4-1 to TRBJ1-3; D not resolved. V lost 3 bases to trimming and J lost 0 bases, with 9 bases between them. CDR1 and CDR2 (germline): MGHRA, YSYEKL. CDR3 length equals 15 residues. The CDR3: CASSHLGLSGNTIYF. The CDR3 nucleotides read TGCGCCAGCAGCCATTTGGGCCTCTCTGGAAACACCATATATTTT.